The T cell receptor (beta chain) under discussion was sequenced for a study of cytomegalovirus exposure and HLA in healthy donors. Study context: Early release data held 75 million to 90 million unique TCRs from HLA-typed donors. Study-wide points: In a later analysis, TCR beta V- and J-gene trimming was associated with a missense DCLRE1C variant.

Primers included in the PCR were 60 Vbeta and 13 Jbeta primers. Measured with immunoSEQ multiplex PCR; TCRdb has only the in-frame clones, and not every one. The table includes more than 80,000 clones, around 70% detected once. On this clone itself: Its specificity is not known.

Trimming cost V 5 bases and J 3 bases; bases outside gene matches: 4. Germline lookup yields CDR1 SGHRS and CDR2 YFSETQ. The CDR3 has 13 amino acids. The TCR was taken from a boy aged 5-17 years in good health and CMV-seronegative. Specimen: PBMCs. The gene calls are TRBV5-1 and TRBJ1-2; TRBD1 matches 7 bases. The CDR3, as DNA: TGCGCCAGCAGACAAACAGGGGACTATGGCTACACCTTC. Translated: CASRQTGDYGYTF.